Presented here are 14 T cell receptor beta chains from one specimen sequenced in a study of cytomegalovirus exposure and HLA in healthy donors. 13 Jbeta primers and 60 Vbeta primers were used for the PCR. Sequenced by immunoSEQ multiplex PCR; TCRdb stores in-frame clones only, minus some. Of approximately 270,000 clones listed, 80% were seen once; the top ten hold less than 0.4%. Input material: PBMCs. The receptors come from a girl aged 2 to 10 in good health and CMV-seronegative.

The chain links TRBV13 to TRBJ2-5, with D maybe TRBD1 (6 bases). Matching the DNA end better, TRBJ2-7 makes the J call doubtful. The CDR3 totals 15 residues. CDR1 is PRHDT and CDR2 is FYEKMQ in the germline V gene (reference sequence). The chain's CDR3 is CASSWRTAQIYEQYF. The CDR3 coding sequence is TGTGCCAGCAGCTGGCGGACAGCTCAGATCTACGAGCAGTACTTC.

This sequence joins TRBV30 and TRBJ2-3, with 8 nucleotides matching TRBD2. The CDR3 extends over 18 amino acids. J lost 3 bases, V lost 0 bases, and 14 bases had no gene match. CDR1 and CDR2 from the germline V gene are GTSNPN and SVGIG (reference sequence). The CDR3 nucleotides are TGTGCCTGGAGTGTACGAAGCGGGGGACCTAGTAAGACAGATACGCAGTATTTT. Protein product: CAWSVRSGGPSKTDTQYF.

This rearrangement joins TRBV28 to TRBJ2-5, with TRBD2 matching 13 bases. The CDR3 totals 17 residues. The V gene's germline CDR1 is MDHEN and CDR2 SYDVKM. Germline trimming cut 5 bases from V and 3 bases from J; bases unmatched to any gene: 9. CDR3 amino acids: CASSITGTSGEKETQYF. CDR3 sequence (DNA): TGTGCCAGCAGTATCACCGGGACTAGCGGGGAAAAAGAGACCCAGTACTTC.

The chain employs TRBV5-1 and TRBJ1-2; no clear D gene. The V end was cut by 8 bases, the J end by 6 bases, with 11 bases between. The CDR3 loop spans 11 amino acids. CDR1 is SGHRS and CDR2 is YFSETQ in the germline V gene. The CDR3 DNA sequence: TGCGCCAGTAGAAGCCGAAATGGCTACACCTTC. Protein: CASRSRNGYTF.

The chain employs TRBV28 and TRBJ1-1; 7 nucleotides match TRBD1. V gave up 9 bases and J gave up 2 bases; unmatched junction bases: 9. Germline-derived CDR1 and CDR2 are MDHEN and SYDVKM. The CDR3 sequence is 14 residues long. The CDR3 DNA follows: TGTGCCAGTCGGCCTCGGGACAGAAACACTGAAGCTTTCTTT. Protein: CASRPRDRNTEAFF.

The chain joins TRBV30 to TRBJ1-2; D might be TRBD1 (6 bases). The CDR3 extends over 13 amino acids. V gave up 5 bases and J gave up 0 bases, with 10 bases separating them. In germline, CDR1 is GTSNPN, CDR2 SVGIG (reference sequence). CDR3 loop: CAWLDRPNYGYTF. DNA for the CDR3: TGTGCCTGGTTGGACAGACCTAACTATGGCTACACCTTC.

The chain carries TRBV19 and TRBJ1-4; 8 bases are a match to TRBD1. The V gene's germline CDR1 is LNHDA and CDR2 SQIVND (reference sequence). CDR3 size: 18 residues. Unmatched junction bases numbered 19, after V lost 5 bases and J lost 8 bases. CDR3 residues: CASSPPWTGRGVDEKLFF. CDR3 nucleotide sequence: TGTGCCAGTAGTCCCCCTTGGACAGGGCGCGGGGTGGACGAAAAACTGTTTTTT.

This chain links TRBV6-4 with TRBJ2-2, with 7 bases lining up with TRBD2. This CDR3 has 16 amino acids. J lost 4 bases, V lost 9 bases, and 14 bases had no gene match. Germline lookup yields CDR1 MRHNA and CDR2 SNTAGT. The CDR3 protein is CASAPNVAGVTGELFF. The CDR3, as DNA: TGTGCCAGTGCCCCCAATGTTGCGGGAGTCACCGGGGAGCTGTTTTTT.

The V gene is TRBV6-1, the J gene TRBJ2-7, with TRBD1 matching 7 bases. The V gene's germline CDR1 is MNHNS and CDR2 SASEGT. J lost 3 bases, V lost 2 bases, and 13 bases had no gene match. CDR3 length equals 17 residues. CDR3 residues: CASSELGFGTVYYEQYF. The CDR3 bases are TGTGCCAGCAGTGAATTAGGATTCGGGACAGTTTACTACGAGCAGTACTTC.

The chain is built from TRBV7-9 and TRBJ2-1; 9 bases match TRBD2. Germline lookup yields CDR1 SEHNR and CDR2 FQNEAQ (reference sequence). Trimming at V came to 4 bases and at J to 6 bases, leaving 7 bases not matched to a gene. This CDR3 has 15 residues. The CDR3 nucleotides are TGTGCCAGCAGCTCCTCGCGGGAGGGCCTCAATGAGCAGTTCTTC. This encodes CASSSSREGLNEQFF.

In this sample, this clone turned up once. CDR3 residues: CASSVDRDNQPQHF. The CDR3 nucleotides read TGTGCCAGTAGTGTTGACAGAGACAATCAGCCCCAGCATTTT. This chain joins TRBV19 and TRBJ1-5, with TRBD1 as a possible D gene (5 bases). The length of the CDR3 is 14 residues. CDR1 and CDR2 (germline): LNHDA, SQIVND (reference sequence). V was cut by 5 bases and J by 3 bases, with 11 bases left in between.

The chain couples TRBV7-8 to TRBJ2-4, with D maybe TRBD1 (6 bases). The V gene lost 5 bases and the J gene lost 7 bases, with 21 bases spanning the gap. The CDR3 has 16 residues. Germline CDR1 is SGHVS and CDR2 is FQNEAQ. CDR3 protein: CASSNRGWGTNNIQYF. DNA for the CDR3: TGTGCCAGCAGCAATAGGGGGTGGGGGACGAACAACATTCAGTACTTC.

V gene TRBV7-2 combines with J gene TRBJ2-3; 7 nucleotides align to TRBD1. The CDR3 contains 15 residues. The trim removed 4 bases at V and 2 bases at J, leaving 6 bases unmatched. The germline gives CDR1 SGHTA, CDR2 FQGNSA. CDR3 DNA sequence: TGTGCCAGCAGCTCCCAGACAGGGCACACAGATACGCAGTATTTT. This translates into CASSSQTGHTDTQYF.

The V and J genes are TRBV19 and TRBJ1-2, with TRBD1 matching over 7 bases. J gave up 4 bases and V 6 bases, and 8 bases lay outside the gene matches. Germline lookup yields CDR1 LNHDA and CDR2 SQIVND (reference sequence). CDR3 length: 14 amino acids. This CDR3 reads CASRNQDRAYGYTF. The CDR3 DNA is TGTGCCAGTAGGAACCAAGACAGGGCCTATGGCTACACCTTC. The whole variable domain, filled in from reference TRBV19 and TRBJ1-2, reads DGGITQSPKYLFRKEGQNVTLSCEQNLNHDAMYWYRQDPGQGLRLIYYSQIVNDFQKGDIAEGYSVSREKKESFPLTVTSAQKNPTAFYLCASRNQDRAYGYTFGSGTRLTVV.